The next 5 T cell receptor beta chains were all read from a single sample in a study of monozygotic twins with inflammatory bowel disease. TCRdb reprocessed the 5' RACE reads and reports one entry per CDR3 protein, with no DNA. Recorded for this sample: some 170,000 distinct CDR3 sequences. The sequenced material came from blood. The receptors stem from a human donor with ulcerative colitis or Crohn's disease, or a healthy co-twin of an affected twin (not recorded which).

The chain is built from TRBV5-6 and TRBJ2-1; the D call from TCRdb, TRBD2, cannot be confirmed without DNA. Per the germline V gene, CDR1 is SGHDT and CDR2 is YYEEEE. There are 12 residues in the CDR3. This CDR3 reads CASSPKREEQFF.

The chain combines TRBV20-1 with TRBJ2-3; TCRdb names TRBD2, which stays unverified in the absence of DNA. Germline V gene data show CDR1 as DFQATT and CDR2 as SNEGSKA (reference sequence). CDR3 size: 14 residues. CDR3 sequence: CSARGGANTDTQYF.

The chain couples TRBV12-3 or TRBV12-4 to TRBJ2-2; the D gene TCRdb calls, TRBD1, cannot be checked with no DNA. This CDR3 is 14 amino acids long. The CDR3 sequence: CASSFSGTTGELFF.

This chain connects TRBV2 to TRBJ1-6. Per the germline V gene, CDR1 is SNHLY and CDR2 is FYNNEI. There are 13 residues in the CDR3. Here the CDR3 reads CASLPTNNSPLHF.

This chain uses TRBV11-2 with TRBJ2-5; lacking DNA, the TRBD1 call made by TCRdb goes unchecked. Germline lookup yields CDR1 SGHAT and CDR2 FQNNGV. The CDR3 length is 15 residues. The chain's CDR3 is CASSPGQGQQETQYF.